This TCR beta chain was sequenced in a study of blood T cells in healthy people across ages. A second roughly 6 to 11 cycle PCR used barcoded and J-beta primers. Via MiXCR, TCRdb re-called the 5' RACE reads, giving one row per CDR3 protein. This table holds over a million distinct CDR3 sequences, approximately 59% found once. This sequence originates from a man younger than 30 in good health. Sample: blood.

The CDR3 is CASRVLKGITDTQYF. Here the CDR3 DNA reads TGTGCCAGCAGGGTCTTGAAGGGTATCACAGATACGCAGTATTTT. The chain recombines TRBV7-2 with TRBJ2-3; D unresolved. The CDR3 sequence is 15 residues long. The germline V and J ends were trimmed by 6 bases and 2 bases, with 15 bases remaining between them. Germline CDR1 and CDR2: SGHTA and FQGNSA.